This is a list of T cell receptor beta chains from one sample in a study of shared clonotypes between healthy human individuals. The assay was immunoSEQ multiplex PCR, and TCRdb's table has in-frame clones only and misses some. This table has approximately 350,000 clones, roughly 96% appearing once. Sequencing was carried out using memory CD8+ T cells sorted from blood. Every receptor here comes from a man aged 25 to 40 in good health. Both conserved end residues are part of each CDR3. Each record gives: clone size, V gene, D gene, J gene, CDR3 DNA, CDR3 protein. The D gene is left open where the match is weak. A clone size is listed for some rows: how often the clone was seen (once, few, many), or a class if it is expanded.

>NA|TRBV5-1|TRBD2|TRBJ2-1
TGCGCCAGCAGCTTGGGACTAGCGGGAGGTGAGCAGTTCTTC
CASSLGLAGGEQFF
>NA|TRBV27|NA|TRBJ1-2
TGTGCCAGCAGTTACTCACGGAACTATGGCTACACCTTC
CASSYSRNYGYTF
>NA|TRBV10-3|TRBD1|TRBJ2-5
TGTGCCATCAGTGACCCCGGGACAGGGGGCCGAGAGACCCAGTACTTC
CAISDPGTGGRETQYF
>NA|TRBV7-8|TRBD1|TRBJ2-7
TGTGCCAGCAGCTTTGGGGGACAGGGGTTGGACGAGCAGTACTTC
CASSFGGQGLDEQYF
>once|TRBV30|NA|TRBJ1-1
TGTGCCTGGAGTCTGGGAGGACCCAGAATTAACACTGAAGCTTTCTTT
CAWSLGGPRINTEAFF
>NA|TRBV27|TRBD1|TRBJ1-2
TGTGCCAGCAGTGCAGTTCACCGGGACAGGGCCTATGGCTACACCTTC
CASSAVHRDRAYGYTF
>NA|TRBV28|NA|TRBJ2-2
TGTGCCAGCAGTTTAGGGATAGCAGCCAACACCGGGGAGCTGTTTTTT
CASSLGIAANTGELFF
>NA|TRBV6-5|TRBD2|TRBJ2-2
TGTGCCAGCAGGACAGCGGGAGGGCCCGGGGAGCTGTTTTTT
CASRTAGGPGELFF
>NA|TRBV30|TRBD1|TRBJ2-4
TGTGCCTGGAGCCCGACAGGGGCCCCAAACATTCAGTACTTC
CAWSPTGAPNIQYF
>NA|TRBV10-3|TRBD2|TRBJ2-7
TGTGCCATCAGTGAGTCCGTTAGCGGGAGGGCCCGGAACTACGAGCAGTACTTC
CAISESVSGRARNYEQYF
>once|TRBV2|NA|TRBJ2-4
TGTGCCAGCAGTGAGTTGGGGGCCAAAAACATTCAGTACTTC
CASSELGAKNIQYF
>NA|TRBV5-1|NA|TRBJ2-1
TGCGCCAGCAGCCCCCTGCCTAGACGCCCCTCCTACAATGAGCAGTTCTTC
CASSPLPRRPSYNEQFF
>NA|TRBV2|NA|TRBJ2-3
TGTGCCAGCAGGCCTACTAGTGCCAGCACAGATACGCAGTATTTT
CASRPTSASTDTQYF
>NA|TRBV5-1|TRBD2|TRBJ2-7
TGCGCCAGCAGCTTGACTAGCGGGAGTTACGAGCAGTACTTC
CASSLTSGSYEQYF
>NA|TRBV5-4|NA|TRBJ2-7
TGTGCCAGCAGCTTTGTCGGGGTCGAGCAGTACTTC
CASSFVGVEQYF
>NA|TRBV30|TRBD1|TRBJ1-4
TGTGCCTGGGGAAACAGGGGAAAACTGTTTTTT
CAWGNRGKLFF
>NA|TRBV11-2|NA|TRBJ2-1
TGTGCCAGCGGCCCCATAGGACAAACCGACTGGAATGAGCAGTTCTTC
CASGPIGQTDWNEQFF
>NA|TRBV7-7|NA|TRBJ1-2
TGTGCTAGCAGCTCCAAACGGGAGGCAATGCACCGATGGGGAGGCTACACCTTC
CASSSKREAMHRWGGYTF
>NA|TRBV19|TRBD1|TRBJ2-2
TGTGCCAGTAGGGGACAGGGGAACACCGGGGAGCTGTTTTTT
CASRGQGNTGELFF
>NA|TRBV4-1|NA|TRBJ2-7
TGCGCCAGCAGCCAGGTACCGGGGCGGGAATACGAGCAGTACTTC
CASSQVPGREYEQYF
>once|TRBV29-1|TRBD1|TRBJ2-5
TGCAGCGCCGGACAGGGTACGACAGAGACCCAGTACTTC
CSAGQGTTETQYF
>NA|TRBV4-2|TRBD1|TRBJ2-1
TGTGCCAGCAGCCAAGATCCGTGGCAGGGGGCTGACAATGAGCAGTTCTTC
CASSQDPWQGADNEQFF
>NA|TRBV30|TRBD2|TRBJ2-1
TGTGCCTGGACGGGAGGGCCTCGGAACCAGTTCTTC
CAWTGGPRNQFF
>NA|TRBV27|NA|TRBJ2-7
TGTGCCAGCAGTTTAAGACCGACCTACGAGCAGTACTTC
CASSLRPTYEQYF
>NA|TRBV7-9|NA|TRBJ1-1
TGTGCCAGCAGTAGGACGGGGGACACTGAAGCTTTCTTT
CASSRTGDTEAFF
>NA|TRBV4-2|TRBD1|TRBJ1-2
TGTGCCAGCAGCCAAGGGGACAGGGAGAATGGCTACACCTTC
CASSQGDRENGYTF
>NA|TRBV28|NA|TRBJ1-2
TGTGCCAGCAGTTTATTCGAGAGGGTGAGAGGCTACACCTTC
CASSLFERVRGYTF
>NA|TRBV28|NA|TRBJ2-2
TGTGCCAGCCCCCAGACCAGGGGTCTCACCGGGGAGCTGTTTTTT
CASPQTRGLTGELFF
>NA|TRBV11-2|TRBD1|TRBJ1-3
TGTGCCAGCAGCTCCCAGGGGGCGCCCGGAAACACCATATATTTT
CASSSQGAPGNTIYF
>NA|TRBV4-1|NA|TRBJ1-2
TGCGCCAGCAGCCAAGGCCAGGGTACGACTAACTATGGCTACACCTTC
CASSQGQGTTNYGYTF
>NA|TRBV29-1|NA|TRBJ2-3
TGCAGCGTTGAAGGAGCGGGTTCGAGTGCAGATACGCAGTATTTT
CSVEGAGSSADTQYF
>NA|TRBV9|NA|TRBJ2-1
TGTGCCAGCAGCGTAGAAATAGGACCACAGAATGAGCAGTTCTTC
CASSVEIGPQNEQFF
>NA|TRBV4-1|NA|TRBJ2-3
TGCGCCAGCAGCCAGACGGGACTTAGCACAGATACGCAGTATTTT
CASSQTGLSTDTQYF
>once|TRBV7-9|NA|TRBJ1-4
TGTGCCAGCGGCATTAGGAGGGCTAATGAAAAACTGTTTTTT
CASGIRRANEKLFF
>NA|TRBV10-3|NA|TRBJ1-3
TGTGCCATCAGTGAGTCTCGGGACTTAGCAAACACCATATATTTT
CAISESRDLANTIYF
>NA|TRBV7-2|TRBD2|TRBJ2-1
TGTGCCAGCAGCTTGGCGGGAGGCGACTACAATGAGCAGTTCTTC
CASSLAGGDYNEQFF
>NA|TRBV28|TRBD1|TRBJ1-5
TGTGCCAGCAGTTCCCCAGTTACAGGGGGCGCACAGCCCCAGCATTTT
CASSSPVTGGAQPQHF
>NA|TRBV10-1|NA|TRBJ2-7
TGCGCCAGCAGGAGGGGGCTTAACGACCTGGAGGGGTACTTC
CASRRGLNDLEGYF
>once|TRBV5-1|NA|TRBJ1-4
TGCGCCAGCAGCCCCCAGGTCGTCGGGGAAAAACTGTTTTTT
CASSPQVVGEKLFF
>NA|TRBV7-9|TRBD2|TRBJ2-1
TGTGCCAGCAGCTTTGTGTGGTCGACTAGCGGTTACAATGAGCAGTTCTTC
CASSFVWSTSGYNEQFF
>NA|TRBV7-2|TRBD2|TRBJ2-1
TGTGCCAGCAGCTTATTCCCTAGCGGATACAATGAGCAGTTCTTC
CASSLFPSGYNEQFF
>NA|TRBV29-1|NA|TRBJ2-7
TGCAGCGTTGAAGATCAGCAGGCGGGCTACGAGCAGTACTTC
CSVEDQQAGYEQYF
>NA|TRBV28|TRBD2|TRBJ2-7
TGTGCCAGCAGTTTGCGACTAGCGGGAGGGGGGCTCTCCTACGAGCAGTACTTC
CASSLRLAGGGLSYEQYF
>once|TRBV11-3|NA|TRBJ2-5
TGTGCCAGCAGCTTAGGACTCCGGGAGACCCAGTACTTC
CASSLGLRETQYF
>NA|TRBV4-1|NA|TRBJ1-2
TGCGCCAGCAGCCAAGGACAGGTCGGGGGCTACACCTTC
CASSQGQVGGYTF
>NA|TRBV27|NA|TRBJ2-1
TGTGCCAGCAGGACAAGTCCACTCTCCTACAATGAGCAGTTCTTC
CASRTSPLSYNEQFF
>NA|TRBV6-5|NA|TRBJ2-2
TGTGCCAGCAGTTACTCCTCCGGGAACACCGGGGAGCTGTTTTTT
CASSYSSGNTGELFF
>NA|TRBV28|TRBD1|TRBJ2-7
TGTGCCAGCAGTTTATGGGGACAGGGGGCCTACGAGCAGTACTTC
CASSLWGQGAYEQYF
>NA|TRBV19|TRBD2|TRBJ2-4
TGTGCCAGTAGTATCCCGACTAGCGGGGGACCCCGAAACATTCAGTACTTC
CASSIPTSGGPRNIQYF
>NA|TRBV5-1|TRBD2|TRBJ2-1
TGCGCCAGCGGGACTAGCGGTAGCTCCTACAATGAGCAGTTCTTC
CASGTSGSSYNEQFF
>NA|TRBV7-8|TRBD2|TRBJ2-7
TGTGCCAGCAGCTTAGCCAGCGGGAGAAGGCACTTC
CASSLASGRRHF
>NA|TRBV19|NA|TRBJ2-1
TGTGCCAGTAGCGGCTCCTACAATGAGCAGTTCTTC
CASSGSYNEQFF
>NA|TRBV9|NA|TRBJ2-1
TGTGCCAGCAGCGTCCTAGGAGCCCATGAGCAGTTCTTC
CASSVLGAHEQFF
>NA|TRBV28|TRBD1|TRBJ2-4
TGTGCCAGCAGTCCAGGGACAGGGGGCCAAAACATTCAGTACTTC
CASSPGTGGQNIQYF
>NA|TRBV5-1|TRBD2|TRBJ2-3
TGCGCCAGCAGCTCCGGACTAGCCGGAGATACGCAGTATTTT
CASSSGLAGDTQYF
>NA|TRBV5-4|TRBD1|TRBJ2-2
TGTGCCAGCAGCTTGCGCAGCACGGGACAGGAGAACACCGGGGAGCTGTTTTTT
CASSLRSTGQENTGELFF
>NA|TRBV6-5|NA|TRBJ2-1
TGTGCCAGCAGTTACGCGGCTTACAATGAGCAGTTCTTC
CASSYAAYNEQFF
>NA|TRBV18|TRBD1|TRBJ2-3
TGTGCCAGCTCACCGAAACAGGGGAGCACGCAGTATTTT
CASSPKQGSTQYF
>NA|TRBV5-5|NA|TRBJ1-1
TGTGCCAGCAGCTCAATTCCCTTAGGGACTGAAGCTTTCTTT
CASSSIPLGTEAFF